The present entry profiles one TCR beta chain with its context. What it recognizes is unknown. The entry originates in a study of tumor-infiltrating lymphocytes in localized non-small cell lung cancer. Study-wide results and caveats: Different pieces of the same tissue were used for each assay.

Produced via immunoSEQ multiplex PCR; TCRdb's table is partial and in-frame only. The table records around 15,000 clones, 69% of them present only once. The CDR3 has 15 residues. The V gene lost 4 bases and the J gene lost 6 bases, with 19 bases spanning the gap. Germline V CDR1 and CDR2: MGHRA, YSYEKL. The chain is built from TRBV4-1 and TRBJ2-7; a possible D gene is TRBD2 (5 bases). The receptor's source is a human donor with non-small cell lung cancer. Sequenced: lung tumor tissue. CDR3 region: CASSPKDGVSGEQYF. The CDR3 DNA reads TGCGCCAGCAGCCCCAAGGACGGGGTGTCGGGCGAGCAGTACTTC.